This TCR beta chain was sequenced in a study of human T cells and chemical hapten exposure. Study-wide results and caveats: TCRs exceeding 1 in 1000 frequency stayed unchanged with DPC sensitization. Expanded TCRs grouped into significantly more large CDR3 similarity clusters than controls produced.

The trim removed 5 bases at V and 4 bases at J, leaving 2 bases unmatched. Germline loops: CDR1 MNHEY, CDR2 SVGAGI. This CDR3 spans 12 amino acids. TCRdb reanalysed the RACE reads using MiXCR and keeps one entry per CDR3 protein. The profile shows over 85,000 distinct CDR3 sequences, 12% of them singletons. This clonotype was counted many times. Its specificity is not known. Time point of the sample: patch test 1, 2 weeks after DPC sensitization. The treatment: therapeutic diphenylcyclopropenone sensitization with weekly scalp DPC. The source material was whole blood, sampled in connection with sensitization to the hapten diphenylcyclopropenone (DPC). The receptor was isolated from a woman aged 40-49 years with alopecia areata. Some clones in this sample may be carry-over from other donors' samples. The chain is built from TRBV6-5 and TRBJ2-7, with 7 bases lining up with TRBD2. The CDR3 protein is CASSRDYYEQYF. The CDR3 region has the DNA TGTGCCAGCAGTCGGGACTATTACGAGCAGTACTTC.